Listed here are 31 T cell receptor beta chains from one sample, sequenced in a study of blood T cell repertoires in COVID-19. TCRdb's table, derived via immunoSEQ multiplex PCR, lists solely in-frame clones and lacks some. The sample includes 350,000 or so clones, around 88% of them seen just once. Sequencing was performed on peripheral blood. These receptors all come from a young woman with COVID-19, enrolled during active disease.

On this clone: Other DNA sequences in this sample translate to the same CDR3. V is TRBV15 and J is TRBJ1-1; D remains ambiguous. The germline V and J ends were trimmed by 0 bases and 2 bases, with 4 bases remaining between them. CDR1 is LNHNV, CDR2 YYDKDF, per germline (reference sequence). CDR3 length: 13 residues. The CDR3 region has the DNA TGTGCCACCAGCAGAGACCTAAACACTGAAGCTTTCTTT. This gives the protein CATSRDLNTEAFF.

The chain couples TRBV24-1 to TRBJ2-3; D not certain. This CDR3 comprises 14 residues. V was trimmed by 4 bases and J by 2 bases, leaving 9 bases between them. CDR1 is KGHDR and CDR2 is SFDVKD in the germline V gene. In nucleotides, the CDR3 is TGTGCCACCAGTGAGCCCGGGTCCACAGATACGCAGTATTTT. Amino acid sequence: CATSEPGSTDTQYF.

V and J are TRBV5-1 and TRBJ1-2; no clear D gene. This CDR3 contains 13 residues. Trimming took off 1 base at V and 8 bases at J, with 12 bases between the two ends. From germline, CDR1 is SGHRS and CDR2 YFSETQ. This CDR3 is CASSLSGLQGYTF. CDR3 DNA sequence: TGCGCCAGCAGCTTGTCCGGGTTGCAGGGCTACACCTTC.

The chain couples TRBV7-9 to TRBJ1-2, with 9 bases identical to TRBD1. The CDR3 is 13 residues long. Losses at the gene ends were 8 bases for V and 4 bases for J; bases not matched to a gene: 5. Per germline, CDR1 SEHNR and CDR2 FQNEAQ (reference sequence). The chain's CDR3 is CASGQGISYGYTF. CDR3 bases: TGTGCCAGCGGACAGGGGATTTCCTATGGCTACACCTTC.

The CDR3 sequence is CASSRTSGTNEKLFF. Here the CDR3 DNA reads TGTGCCAGCTCGCGCACGTCAGGAACTAATGAAAAACTGTTTTTT. The genes are TRBV18 and TRBJ1-4; D is undetermined. From germline, CDR1 is KGHSH and CDR2 LQKENI. Trimming stripped 6 bases from V and 1 base from J, with 12 bases between. The CDR3 is made up of 15 amino acids.

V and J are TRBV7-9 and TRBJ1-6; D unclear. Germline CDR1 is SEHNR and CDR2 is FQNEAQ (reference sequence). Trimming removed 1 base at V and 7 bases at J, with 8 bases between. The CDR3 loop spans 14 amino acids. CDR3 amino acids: CASSLGSGNSPLHF. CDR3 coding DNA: TGTGCCAGCAGCTTAGGCAGTGGCAATTCACCCCTCCACTTT.

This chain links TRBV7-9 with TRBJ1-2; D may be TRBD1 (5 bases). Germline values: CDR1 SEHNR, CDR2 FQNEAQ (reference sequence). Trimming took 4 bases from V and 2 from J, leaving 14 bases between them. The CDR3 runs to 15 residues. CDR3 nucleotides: TGTGCCAGCAGCTCCGGGCAGGGAGGAAACTATGGCTACACCTTC. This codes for CASSSGQGGNYGYTF.

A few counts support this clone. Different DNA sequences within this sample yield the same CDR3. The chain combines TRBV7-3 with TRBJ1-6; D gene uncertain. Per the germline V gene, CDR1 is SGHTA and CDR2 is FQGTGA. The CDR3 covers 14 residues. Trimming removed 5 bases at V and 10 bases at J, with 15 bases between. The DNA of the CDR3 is TGTGCCAGCAGCGTTACCGGGGTCGGGTCACCCCTCCACTTT. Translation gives CASSVTGVGSPLHF.

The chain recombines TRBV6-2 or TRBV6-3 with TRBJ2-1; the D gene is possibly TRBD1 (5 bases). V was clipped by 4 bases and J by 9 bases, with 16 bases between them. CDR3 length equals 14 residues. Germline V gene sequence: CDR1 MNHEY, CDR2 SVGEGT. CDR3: CASSSWGFMGEQFF. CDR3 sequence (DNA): TGTGCCAGCAGTTCGTGGGGCTTCATGGGTGAGCAGTTCTTC.

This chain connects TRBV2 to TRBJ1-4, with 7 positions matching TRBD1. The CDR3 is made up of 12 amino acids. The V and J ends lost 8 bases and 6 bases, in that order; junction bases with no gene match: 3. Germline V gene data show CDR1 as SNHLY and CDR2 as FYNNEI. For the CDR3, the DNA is TGTGCCAGCCAGGGGGACGATGAAAAACTGTTTTTT. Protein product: CASQGDDEKLFF.

CDR3: CASSQDRRRSYGYTF. CDR3 DNA: TGTGCCAGCAGCCAAGATAGGAGACGGAGTTATGGCTACACCTTC. This chain connects TRBV3-1 (or the pseudogene TRBV3-2) to TRBJ1-2; no firm D call. The CDR3 sequence is 15 residues long. The germline CDR1 and CDR2 sequences are LGHDT and YNNKEL (reference sequence). The V end was cut by 0 bases, the J end by 5 bases, with 13 bases between.

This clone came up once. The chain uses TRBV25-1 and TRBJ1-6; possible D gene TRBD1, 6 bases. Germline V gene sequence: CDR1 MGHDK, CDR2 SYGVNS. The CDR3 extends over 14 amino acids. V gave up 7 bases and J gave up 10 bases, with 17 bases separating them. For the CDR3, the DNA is TGTGCCAGCACCTACCACGGGACAAAGTCACCCCTCCACTTT. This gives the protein CASTYHGTKSPLHF.

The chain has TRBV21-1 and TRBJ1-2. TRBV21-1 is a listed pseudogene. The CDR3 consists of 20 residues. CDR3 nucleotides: TGTGCCAGCAGCCCAAGCACGGTGGGAGAAAGATTTACCCTGAACTATGGCTACACCTTC. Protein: CASSPSTVGERFTLNYGYTF.

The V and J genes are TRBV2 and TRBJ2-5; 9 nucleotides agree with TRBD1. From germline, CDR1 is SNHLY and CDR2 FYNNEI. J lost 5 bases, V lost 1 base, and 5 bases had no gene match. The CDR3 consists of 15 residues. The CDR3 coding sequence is TGTGCCAGCAGTGAAGGGGGACAGGGCGGGGAGACCCAGTACTTC. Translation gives CASSEGGQGGETQYF.

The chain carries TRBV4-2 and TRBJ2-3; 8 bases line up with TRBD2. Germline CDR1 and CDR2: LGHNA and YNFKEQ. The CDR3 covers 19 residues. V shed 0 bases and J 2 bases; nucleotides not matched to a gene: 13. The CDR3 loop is CASSQDAGGGPLNTDTQYF. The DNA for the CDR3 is TGTGCCAGCAGCCAAGATGCCGGGGGGGGACCACTAAACACAGATACGCAGTATTTT.

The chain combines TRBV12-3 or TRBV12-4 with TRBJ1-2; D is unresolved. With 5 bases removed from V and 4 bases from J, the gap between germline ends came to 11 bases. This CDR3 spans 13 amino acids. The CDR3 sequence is CASSPGVLYGYTF. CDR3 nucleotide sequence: TGTGCCAGCAGTCCCGGGGTTCTCTATGGCTACACCTTC.

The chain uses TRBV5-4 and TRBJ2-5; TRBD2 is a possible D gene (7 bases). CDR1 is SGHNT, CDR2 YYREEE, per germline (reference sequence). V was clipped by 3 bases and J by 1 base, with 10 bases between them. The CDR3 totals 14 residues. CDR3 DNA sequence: TGTGCCAGCAGCTCTCGGGGGGCCCAAGAGACCCAGTACTTC. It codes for CASSSRGAQETQYF.

CDR3 in amino acids: CASSAGATNEKLFF. CDR3 bases: TGTGCCAGCAGTGCCGGGGCAACTAATGAAAAACTGTTTTTT. The chain couples TRBV6-6 to TRBJ1-4; D gene ambiguous. This CDR3 is 14 amino acids long. Per the germline V gene, CDR1 is MNHNY and CDR2 is SVGAGI (reference sequence). V lost 5 bases to trimming and J lost 0 bases, with 7 bases between them.

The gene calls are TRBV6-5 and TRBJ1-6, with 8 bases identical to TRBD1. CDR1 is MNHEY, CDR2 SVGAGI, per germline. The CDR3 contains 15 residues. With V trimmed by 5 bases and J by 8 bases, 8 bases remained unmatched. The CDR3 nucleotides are TGTGCCAGCAGTCCCACAGGGGGTGGGGATTCACCCCTCCACTTT. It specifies CASSPTGGGDSPLHF.

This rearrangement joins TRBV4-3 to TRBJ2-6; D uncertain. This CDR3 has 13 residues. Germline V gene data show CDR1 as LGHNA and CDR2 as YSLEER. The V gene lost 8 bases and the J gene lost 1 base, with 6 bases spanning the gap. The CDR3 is CASSVSGANVLTF. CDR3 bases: TGCGCCAGCTCCGTTTCTGGGGCCAACGTCCTGACTTTC.

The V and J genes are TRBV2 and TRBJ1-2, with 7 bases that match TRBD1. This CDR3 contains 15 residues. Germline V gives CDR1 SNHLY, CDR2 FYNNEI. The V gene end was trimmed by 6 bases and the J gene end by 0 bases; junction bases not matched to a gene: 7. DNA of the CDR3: TGTGCCAGCAGCTACTCCGGGACAGCTAACTATGGCTACACCTTC. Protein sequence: CASSYSGTANYGYTF.

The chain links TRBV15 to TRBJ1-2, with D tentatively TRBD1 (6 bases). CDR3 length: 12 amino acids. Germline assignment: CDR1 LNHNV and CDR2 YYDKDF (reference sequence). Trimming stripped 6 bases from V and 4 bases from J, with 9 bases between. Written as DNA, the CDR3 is TGTGCCACCAGACAGGGAACCTATGGCTACACCTTC. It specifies CATRQGTYGYTF.

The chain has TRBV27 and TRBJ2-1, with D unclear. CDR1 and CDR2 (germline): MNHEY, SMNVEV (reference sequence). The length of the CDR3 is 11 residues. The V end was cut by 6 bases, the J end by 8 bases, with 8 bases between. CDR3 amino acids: CASSPGYEQFF. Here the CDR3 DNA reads TGTGCCAGCAGCCCCGGGTATGAGCAGTTCTTC.

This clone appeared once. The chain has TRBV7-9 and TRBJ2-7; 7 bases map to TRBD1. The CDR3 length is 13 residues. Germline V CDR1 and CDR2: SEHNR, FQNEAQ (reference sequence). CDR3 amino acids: CAGSLGQSYEQYV. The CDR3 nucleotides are TGTGCCGGCAGCTTGGGACAGAGCTACGAGCAGTACGTC.

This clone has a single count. CDR3 residues: CASGLRAGETQYF. For the CDR3, the DNA is TGCGCGTCGGGCTTGCGGGCTGGAGAGACCCAGTACTTC. The rearrangement links TRBV5-1 to TRBJ2-5; D might be TRBD2 (5 bases). The V gene's germline CDR1 is SGHRS and CDR2 YFSETQ. This CDR3 is 13 amino acids long.

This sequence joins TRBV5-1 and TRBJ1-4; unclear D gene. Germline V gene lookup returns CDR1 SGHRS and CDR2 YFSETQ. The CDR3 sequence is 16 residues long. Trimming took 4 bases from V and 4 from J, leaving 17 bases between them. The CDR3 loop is CASSPLRYSDNEKLFF. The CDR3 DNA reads TGCGCCAGCAGCCCCCTCCGGTACAGTGATAATGAAAAACTGTTTTTT.

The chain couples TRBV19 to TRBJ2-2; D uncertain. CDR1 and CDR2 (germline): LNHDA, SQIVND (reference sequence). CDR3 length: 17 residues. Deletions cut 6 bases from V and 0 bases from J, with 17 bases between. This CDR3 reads CASSKRPWQANTGELFF. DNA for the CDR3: TGTGCCAGTAGCAAACGGCCTTGGCAGGCGAACACCGGGGAGCTGTTTTTT.

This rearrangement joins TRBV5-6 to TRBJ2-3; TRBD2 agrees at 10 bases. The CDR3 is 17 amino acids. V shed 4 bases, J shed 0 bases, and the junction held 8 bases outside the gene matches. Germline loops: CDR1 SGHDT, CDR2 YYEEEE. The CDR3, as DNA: TGTGCCAGCAGCCGCCTTCTAGCGGGGGCTAGCACAGATACGCAGTATTTT. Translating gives CASSRLLAGASTDTQYF.

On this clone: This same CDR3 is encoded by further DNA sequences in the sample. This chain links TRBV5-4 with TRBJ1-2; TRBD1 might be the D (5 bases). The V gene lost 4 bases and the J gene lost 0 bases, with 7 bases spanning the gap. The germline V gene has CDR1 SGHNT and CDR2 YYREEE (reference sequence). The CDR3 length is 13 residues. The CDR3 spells CASSPDTNYGYTF. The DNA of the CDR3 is TGTGCCAGCAGCCCGGACACTAACTATGGCTACACCTTC.

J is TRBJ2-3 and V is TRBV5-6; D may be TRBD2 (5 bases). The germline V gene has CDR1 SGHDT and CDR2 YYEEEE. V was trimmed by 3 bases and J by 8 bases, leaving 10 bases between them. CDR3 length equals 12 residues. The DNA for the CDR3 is TGTGCCAGCAGCTGGGAAGGAGGTACGCAGTATTTT. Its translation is CASSWEGGTQYF.

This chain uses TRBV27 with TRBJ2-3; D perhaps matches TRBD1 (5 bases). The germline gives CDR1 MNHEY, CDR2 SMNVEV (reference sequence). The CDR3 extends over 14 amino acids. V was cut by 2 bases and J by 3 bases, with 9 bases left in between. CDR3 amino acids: CASSLDRRTDTQYF. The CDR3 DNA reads TGTGCCAGCAGTTTAGACAGAAGGACAGATACGCAGTATTTT.